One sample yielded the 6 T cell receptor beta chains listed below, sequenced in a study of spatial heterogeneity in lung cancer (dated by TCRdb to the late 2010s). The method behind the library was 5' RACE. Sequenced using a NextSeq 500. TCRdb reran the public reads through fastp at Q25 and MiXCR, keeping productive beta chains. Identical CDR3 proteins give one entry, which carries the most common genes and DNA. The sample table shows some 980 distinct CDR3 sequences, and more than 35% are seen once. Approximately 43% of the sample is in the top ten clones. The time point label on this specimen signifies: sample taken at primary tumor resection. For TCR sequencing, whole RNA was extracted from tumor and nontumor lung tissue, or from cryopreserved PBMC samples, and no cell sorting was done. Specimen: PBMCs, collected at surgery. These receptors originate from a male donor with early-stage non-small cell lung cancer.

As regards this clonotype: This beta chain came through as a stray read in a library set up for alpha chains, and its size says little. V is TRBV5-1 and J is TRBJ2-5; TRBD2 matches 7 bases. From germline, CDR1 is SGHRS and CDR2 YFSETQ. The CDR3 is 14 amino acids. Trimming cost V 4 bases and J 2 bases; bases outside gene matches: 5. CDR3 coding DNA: TGCGCCAGCAGCCCGGACGGGGGGCAAGAGACCCAGTACTTC. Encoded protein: CASSPDGGQETQYF.

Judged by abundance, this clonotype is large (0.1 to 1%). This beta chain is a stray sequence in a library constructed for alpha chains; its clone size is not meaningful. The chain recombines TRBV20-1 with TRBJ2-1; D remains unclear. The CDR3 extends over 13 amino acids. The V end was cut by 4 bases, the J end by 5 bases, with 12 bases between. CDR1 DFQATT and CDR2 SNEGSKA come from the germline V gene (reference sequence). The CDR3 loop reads CSATHDYHNEQFF. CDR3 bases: TGCAGTGCTACTCACGATTACCACAATGAGCAGTTCTTC.

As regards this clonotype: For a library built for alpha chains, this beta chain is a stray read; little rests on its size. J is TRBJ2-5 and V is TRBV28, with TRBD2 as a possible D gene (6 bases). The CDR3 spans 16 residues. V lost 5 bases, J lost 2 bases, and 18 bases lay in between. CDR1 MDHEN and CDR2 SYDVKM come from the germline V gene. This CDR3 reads CASSPHLTRTQETQYF. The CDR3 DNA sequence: TGTGCCAGCAGTCCCCATCTGACTAGAACTCAAGAGACCCAGTACTTC.

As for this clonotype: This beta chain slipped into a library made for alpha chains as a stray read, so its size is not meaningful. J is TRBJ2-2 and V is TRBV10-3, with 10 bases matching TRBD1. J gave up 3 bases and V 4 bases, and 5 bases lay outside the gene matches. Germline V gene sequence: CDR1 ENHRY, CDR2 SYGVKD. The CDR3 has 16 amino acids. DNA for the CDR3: TGTGCCATCAGTGCGACCGGGACAGGGGACACCGGGGAGCTGTTTTTT. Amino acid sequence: CAISATGTGDTGELFF.

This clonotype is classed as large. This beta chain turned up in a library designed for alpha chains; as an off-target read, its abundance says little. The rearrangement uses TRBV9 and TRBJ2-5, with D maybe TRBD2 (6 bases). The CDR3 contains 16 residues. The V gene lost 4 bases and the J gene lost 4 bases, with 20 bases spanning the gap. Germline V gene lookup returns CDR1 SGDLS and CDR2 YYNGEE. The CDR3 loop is CASSPRDWNTPETQYF. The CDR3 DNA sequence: TGTGCCAGCAGCCCCCGGGACTGGAACACCCCAGAGACCCAGTACTTC.

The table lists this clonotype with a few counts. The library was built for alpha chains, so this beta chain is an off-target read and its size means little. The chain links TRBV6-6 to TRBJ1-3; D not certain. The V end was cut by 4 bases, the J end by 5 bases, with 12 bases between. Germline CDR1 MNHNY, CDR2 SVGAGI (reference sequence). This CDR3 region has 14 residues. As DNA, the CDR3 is TGTGCCAGCAGTTTATCAGGAGGGAGAAACACCATATATTTT. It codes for CASSLSGGRNTIYF.